This T cell receptor beta chain stems from a study of neurological immune-mediated disorders. Findings and caveats of the study: Private repertoires in all groups were suggested, as expanded clones shared no CDR3 amino acid sequences across subjects. The study found the most TCR clonal expansion in HTLV-1-associated myelopathy and the least in multiple sclerosis, below healthy controls.

The output of every sequencing run, over 190 million TCR-beta sequences, came from 15-18 subjects. TCRdb reprocessed the 5' RACE reads with MiXCR, giving one entry per CDR3 protein. The table records about 80,000 distinct CDR3 sequences, 4.5% to 7.5% of them present only once. CDR3 size: 13 residues. Germline V gene sequence: CDR1 DFQATT, CDR2 SNEGSKA (reference sequence). Trimming left V 4 bases short and J 0 bases short, with 7 bases between. The time point: longitudinal time-point 2. Ten or more counts support this clonotype. Its antigen is currently unknown. The chain employs TRBV20-1 and TRBJ2-1; no clear D. The receptor was isolated from a woman in her sixties or seventies with multiple sclerosis. The specimen sequenced was PBMCs. CDR3 nucleotides: TGCAGTGCTATCAGGTCCTCCTACAATGAGCAGTTCTTC. Translation: CSAIRSSYNEQFF.